A single sample gave rise to the 10 T cell receptor beta chains below, sequenced in a study of blood T cell repertoires in COVID-19. The protocol was immunoSEQ multiplex PCR, while the TCRdb copy is restricted to in-frame clones and leaves out a portion. The table has 260,000 or so clones, 85% seen once. Material: PBMCs or T cells enriched from blood (not recorded which). The receptor source for this set is a woman aged 45-60 years who had recovered from COVID-19.

The J gene is TRBJ1-1, the V gene TRBV18; 7 positions match TRBD1. There are 16 residues in the CDR3. V shed 4 bases, J shed 1 base, and the junction held 9 bases outside the gene matches. The germline CDR1 and CDR2 sequences are KGHSH and LQKENI. The CDR3 here is CASSLVSGGWNTEAFF. The CDR3 DNA follows: TGTGCCAGCTCACTAGTTTCAGGGGGTTGGAACACTGAAGCTTTCTTT.

The rearrangement joins TRBV6-4 to TRBJ1-1; tentative D call: TRBD1 (5 bases). The V and J ends lost 4 bases and 11 bases respectively, with 17 bases between them. The germline gives CDR1 MRHNA, CDR2 SNTAGT. This CDR3 comprises 13 residues. In DNA, the CDR3 is TGTGCCAGCAGTGCCTCAGCGGGGGGGGTGGCTTTCTTT. Protein product: CASSASAGGVAFF.

This chain links TRBV15 with TRBJ1-4; no reliable D call. The CDR3 runs 15 residues. Trimming left V 0 bases short and J 0 bases short, with 5 bases between. Germline CDR1 is LNHNV and CDR2 is YYDKDF (reference sequence). For the CDR3, the DNA is TGTGCCACCAGCAGAGAGTATGCAACTAATGAAAAACTGTTTTTT. Protein sequence: CATSREYATNEKLFF.

The rearrangement links TRBV3-1 (or the pseudogene TRBV3-2) to TRBJ2-1; D unresolved. Germline V gene sequence: CDR1 LGHDT, CDR2 YNNKEL (reference sequence). The V gene lost 1 base and the J gene lost 8 bases, with 9 bases spanning the gap. The CDR3 loop spans 13 amino acids. This CDR3 reads CASSQGPRDEQFF. The CDR3 DNA sequence: TGTGCCAGCAGCCAAGGGCCACGGGATGAGCAGTTCTTC.

The chain uses TRBV19 and TRBJ2-1; 8 bases are shared with TRBD1. V lost 5 bases and J lost 13; bases outside the gene matches: 4. CDR1 and CDR2 (germline): LNHDA, SQIVND (reference sequence). This CDR3 is built from 11 residues. The CDR3 region is CASSADRGQFF. CDR3 coding DNA: TGTGCCAGTAGTGCCGACAGGGGACAGTTCTTC.

The gene calls are TRBV27 and TRBJ1-6; D remains unclear. The CDR3 runs to 15 residues. The germline CDR1 and CDR2 sequences are MNHEY and SMNVEV (reference sequence). Trimming took 6 bases from V and 8 from J, leaving 17 bases between them. The CDR3 protein is CASREGSTMDSPLHF. The CDR3 DNA sequence: TGTGCCAGCAGAGAGGGCTCTACCATGGATTCACCCCTCCACTTT.

The chain links TRBV5-4 to TRBJ2-3, with 9 positions matching TRBD2. This CDR3 has 15 amino acids. CDR1 is SGHNT and CDR2 is YYREEE in the germline V gene (reference sequence). V lost 2 bases to trimming and J lost 4 bases; unmatched junction nucleotides: 5. The CDR3 bases are TGTGCCAGCAGCTTCAAGACTAGCGGTGCAGATACGCAGTATTTT. Amino acids: CASSFKTSGADTQYF.

CDR3 coding DNA: TGCGCCAGCAGCTTGGTCCAGGGCGAAGGCAATGAGCAGTTCTTC. This translates into CASSLVQGEGNEQFF. V and J are TRBV5-1 and TRBJ2-1; TRBD1 is a possible D gene (5 bases). The CDR3 runs 15 residues. Trimming pared 0 bases from V and 6 bases from J, leaving 13 bases between. Germline V gene sequence: CDR1 SGHRS, CDR2 YFSETQ.

The gene calls are TRBV30 and TRBJ2-1; TRBD2 matches 9 bases. This CDR3 has 15 amino acids. V lost 0 bases to trimming and J lost 3 bases; unmatched junction nucleotides: 3. Germline V CDR1 and CDR2: GTSNPN, SVGIG (reference sequence). CDR3 residues: CAWSVVSGSYNEQFF. The CDR3 DNA reads TGTGCCTGGAGTGTGGTTAGCGGGAGCTACAATGAGCAGTTCTTC.

V usage is TRBV15 and J usage is TRBJ1-3; TRBD1 aligns across 8 bases. CDR3 length: 15 amino acids. Germline V lookup: CDR1 LNHNV, CDR2 YYDKDF (reference sequence). V shed 0 bases, J shed 8 bases, and the junction held 6 bases outside the gene matches. CDR3 sequence: CATSRDRTGWHTIYF. The CDR3 DNA sequence: TGTGCCACCAGCAGAGATCGGACAGGGTGGCACACCATATATTTT. Based on the CDR3 plus reference TRBV15 and TRBJ1-3, the full variable domain is DAMVIQNPRYQVTQFGKPVTLSCSQTLNHNVMYWYQQKSSQAPKLLFHYYDKDFNNEADTPDNFQSRRPNTSFCFLDIRSPGLGDTAMYLCATSRDRTGWHTIYFGEGSWLTVV.